Listed here is a single T cell receptor (beta chain). As handled by the study authors: Amplification of reference gene primers provided the estimated nucleated cell counts. Using immunoSEQ multiplex PCR, the repertoire was profiled, and TCRdb retains in-frame clones only, with some absent. V, J and clone size were drawn from that table, and D and trimming were deduced from the DNA. The sample comprises about 140,000 clones, approximately 87% of which are singletons, and roughly 4.3% rests with the top ten. The data were taken from a study of blood T cell repertoires in COVID-19. At the level of the study: The study drew acute and convalescent COVID-19 samples from the United States, Italy and Spain. Sources were T cells, B-cell-depleted T cells, or PBMCs; the material itself was cDNA or gDNA.

CDR3 length equals 15 residues. The germline gives CDR1 SGHTA, CDR2 FQGNSA. Germline trimming cut 3 bases from V and 5 bases from J; bases unmatched to any gene: 7. Sequencing was performed on peripheral blood. This clonotype was sampled from a woman aged 40 to 49 with acute or convalescent COVID-19. The chain joins TRBV7-2 to TRBJ2-3, with 8 bases that match TRBD2. The CDR3 region has the DNA TGTGCCAGCAGCTTCGGGGGGGACTTTGGAGATACGCAGTATTTT. Translating it yields CASSFGGDFGDTQYF.